The text below deals with one T cell receptor (beta chain). The antigen remains unidentified. Since a much larger clone is just one base distant, this may be a read error. Across 18 months, stable Graves' hyperthyroidism was marked by no progression to ophthalmopathy. Hyperthyroidism patients were newly diagnosed, had disease duration under 2 months, and were aged 18 to 65 years. Diagnosis rested on symptoms, serum thyroxine and TRAb, thyroid ultrasound, and orbital computed tomography. The data are from a study of T cells in Graves' hyperthyroidism and ophthalmopathy. General observations from the study: Model output signaled ophthalmopathy a median around 5.9 months ahead of onset.

The germline CDR1 and CDR2 sequences are LGHDT and YNNKEL (reference sequence). With 1 base clipped from V and 6 bases from J, the junction kept 9 bases outside the gene matches. The CDR3 runs 15 residues. Amplification of TCR beta CDR3 regions was performed using RNA transcripts as template. Researchers ran a first-round RT-PCR on the TCR CDR3 using the HTBI primer set. Using its own MiXCR run on the multiplex PCR reads, TCRdb lists one record per CDR3 protein. Of a few hundred thousand distinct CDR3 sequences listed, approximately 20% are singletons. Sequencing was carried out using blood. This clonotype was sampled from a woman aged 18-29 years with Graves' hyperthyroidism. The chain employs TRBV3-1 and TRBJ2-7; TRBD2 aligns across 7 bases. The CDR3 region has the DNA TGTGCCAGCAGCCAAGGGGGACTACGGTCCGCCGAGCAGTACTTC. Its translation: CASSQGGLRSAEQYF.